Listed below are T cell receptor beta chains from one sample, sequenced in a study of PD-L1 blockade in urothelial cancer. Data came from immunoSEQ multiplex PCR; TCRdb stores just in-frame clones and leaves some out. The sample includes about 26,000 clones, 86% of them seen just once. The input for sequencing was PBMCs, taken around atezolizumab (anti-PD-L1) treatment. The receptor source for this set is a man in his sixties with urothelial cancer. CDR3s include the opening cysteine and the closing phenylalanine or tryptophan. A D gene is named only where the DNA matches it firmly. The size field is filled for only some rows; it gives once, few, many or a size class.

d_call: TRBD2
v_call: TRBV5-1
j_call: TRBJ2-3
clone_size: once
cdr3_nt: TGCGCCAGCAGCTGGTCGGGGGGGAGCACAGATACGCAGTATTTT
cdr3_aa: CASSWSGGSTDTQYF

d_call: TRBD2
v_call: TRBV11-2
j_call: TRBJ2-2
clone_size: .
cdr3_nt: TGTGCCAGCAGCTTAGGGACTAGCGGGATTGTTTCCGGGGAGCTGTTTTTT
cdr3_aa: CASSLGTSGIVSGELFF

d_call: TRBD2
v_call: TRBV18
j_call: TRBJ2-1
clone_size: .
cdr3_nt: TGTGCCAGCTCACCACGGTTAGGGACTAGCGGTGGAAATGAGCAGTTCTTC
cdr3_aa: CASSPRLGTSGGNEQFF

d_call: TRBD2
v_call: TRBV6-1
j_call: TRBJ2-7
clone_size: medium-sized
cdr3_nt: TGTGCCAGCAGTAGCGGGGATCACATGGATGAAAAGTACTTC
cdr3_aa: CASSSGDHMDEKYF

d_call: .
v_call: TRBV19
j_call: TRBJ1-4
clone_size: .
cdr3_nt: TGTGCCAGTAGGCCCGGACTCCGGGAGGAAAAACTGTTTTTT
cdr3_aa: CASRPGLREEKLFF

d_call: TRBD1
v_call: TRBV5-5
j_call: TRBJ1-2
clone_size: .
cdr3_nt: TGTGCCAGCAGCTTGGTTGCCAGGGGGCTGGGCGGCTACACCTTC
cdr3_aa: CASSLVARGLGGYTF

d_call: .
v_call: TRBV21-1
j_call: TRBJ2-5
clone_size: .
cdr3_nt: TGTGCCAGCAGCAAAGACGAGGGACAGCAGTCCCAAGAGACCCAGTACTTC
cdr3_aa: CASSKDEGQQSQETQYF

d_call: .
v_call: TRBV4-2
j_call: TRBJ1-6
clone_size: .
cdr3_nt: TGTGCCAGCAGCCAAGGGTCAGGGAATAATTCACCCCTCCACTTT
cdr3_aa: CASSQGSGNNSPLHF

d_call: .
v_call: TRBV11-1
j_call: TRBJ2-5
clone_size: .
cdr3_nt: TGTGCCAGCAGCTTAGCGGTAGCGGCGAACCAAGAGACCCAGTACTTC
cdr3_aa: CASSLAVAANQETQYF

d_call: .
v_call: TRBV7-9
j_call: TRBJ1-5
clone_size: .
cdr3_nt: TGTGCCAGCAGCTTAAGCGGGGGCGGCAATCAGCCCCAGCATTTT
cdr3_aa: CASSLSGGGNQPQHF

d_call: .
v_call: TRBV29-1
j_call: TRBJ1-1
clone_size: .
cdr3_nt: TGCAGCGTTGATCATCGGGGGAGAAACACTGAAGCTTTCTTT
cdr3_aa: CSVDHRGRNTEAFF

d_call: TRBD2
v_call: TRBV18
j_call: TRBJ2-1
clone_size: once
cdr3_nt: TGTGCCAGCTCACTGCAGACTAGCGGGACAGACAATGAGCAGTTCTTC
cdr3_aa: CASSLQTSGTDNEQFF

d_call: TRBD1
v_call: TRBV9
j_call: TRBJ2-1
clone_size: .
cdr3_nt: TGTGCCAGCAGCGCCCGGGACAGGGGGCGCTTTACCGAGCAGTTCTTC
cdr3_aa: CASSARDRGRFTEQFF

d_call: .
v_call: TRBV5-1
j_call: TRBJ1-3
clone_size: .
cdr3_nt: TGCGCCAGCTCCGCAGCAGGGCACTCTGGAAACACCATATATTTT
cdr3_aa: CASSAAGHSGNTIYF

d_call: .
v_call: TRBV27
j_call: TRBJ1-5
clone_size: .
cdr3_nt: TGTGCCAGCAGTTTATTGAGTGGGGCGGATCAGCCCCAGCATTTT
cdr3_aa: CASSLLSGADQPQHF

d_call: .
v_call: TRBV11-3
j_call: TRBJ2-3
clone_size: .
cdr3_nt: TGTGCCAGCAGCTTGGGGTCCGGACTAAACACAGATACGCAGTATTTT
cdr3_aa: CASSLGSGLNTDTQYF

d_call: TRBD2
v_call: TRBV9
j_call: TRBJ2-5
clone_size: .
cdr3_nt: TGTGCCAGCAGCGTCCTGGCGGGGGGAATAGAGACCCAGTACTTC
cdr3_aa: CASSVLAGGIETQYF

d_call: .
v_call: TRBV15
j_call: TRBJ1-1
clone_size: .
cdr3_nt: TGTGCCACCAGCAGAGGCCAGGTTTTGGGCACTGAAGCTTTCTTT
cdr3_aa: CATSRGQVLGTEAFF